Listed here is a single TCR beta chain. TCRdb re-analysed the RT-PCR reads in MiXCR, keeping a single row per CDR3 protein. The table lists hundreds of thousands of distinct CDR3 sequences, 11% of them singletons. The data originate from a study of response to subunit inactivated influenza vaccine. The same specimen was also included in a second study, on T cells expressing NK-cell markers. That paper notes: Template switching by 5'RACE with UMIs generated the TCR beta cDNA. Sorted CD3+CD56-NKG2C+, CD3+CD56+NKG2C+ and CD3+CD56+NKG2C- T cells supplied the TCR beta repertoires.

This clonotype originated in a man aged 45-65 years who received an inactivated influenza vaccine. Sequenced here: PBMCs from blood, sampled on the day of vaccination.

This CDR3 is CASSVSGSGHNEQFF. CDR3 DNA sequence: TGTGCCAGCAGCGTCAGCGGGAGTGGCCACAATGAGCAGTTCTTC. The chain couples TRBV9 to TRBJ2-1; TRBD2 agrees at 8 bases. The CDR3 spans 15 residues. With 2 bases clipped from V and 5 bases from J, the junction kept 6 bases outside the gene matches. Germline V CDR1 and CDR2: SGDLS, YYNGEE. Looking up the rest from reference TRBV9 and TRBJ2-1 gives the full variable domain: DSGVTQTPKHLITATGQRVTLRCSPRSGDLSVYWYQQSLDQGLQFLIQYYNGEERAKGNILERFSAQQFPDLHSELNLSSLELGDSALYFCASSVSGSGHNEQFFGPGTRLTVL.